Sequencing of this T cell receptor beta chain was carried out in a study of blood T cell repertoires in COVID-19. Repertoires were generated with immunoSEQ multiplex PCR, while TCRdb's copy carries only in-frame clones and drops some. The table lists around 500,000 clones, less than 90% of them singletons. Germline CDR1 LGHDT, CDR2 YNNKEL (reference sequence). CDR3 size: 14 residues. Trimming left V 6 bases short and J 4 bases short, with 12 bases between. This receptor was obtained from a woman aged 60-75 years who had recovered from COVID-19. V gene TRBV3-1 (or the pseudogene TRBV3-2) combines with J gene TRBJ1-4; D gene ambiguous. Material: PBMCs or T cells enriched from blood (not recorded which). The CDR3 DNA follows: TGTGCCAGCAGTGGGGAGGGAAATAATGAAAAACTGTTTTTT. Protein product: CASSGEGNNEKLFF.